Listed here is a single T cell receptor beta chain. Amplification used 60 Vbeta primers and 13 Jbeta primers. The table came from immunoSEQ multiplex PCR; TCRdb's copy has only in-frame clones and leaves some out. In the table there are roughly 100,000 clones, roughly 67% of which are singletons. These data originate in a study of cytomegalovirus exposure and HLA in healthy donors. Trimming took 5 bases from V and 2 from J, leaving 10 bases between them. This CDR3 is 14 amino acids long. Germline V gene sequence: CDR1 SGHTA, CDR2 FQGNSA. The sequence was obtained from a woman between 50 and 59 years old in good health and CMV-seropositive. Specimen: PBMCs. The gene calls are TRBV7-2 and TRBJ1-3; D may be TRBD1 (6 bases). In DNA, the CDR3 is TGTGCCAGCAGCCCCAGGACAGCTGGAAACACCATATATTTT. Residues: CASSPRTAGNTIYF.